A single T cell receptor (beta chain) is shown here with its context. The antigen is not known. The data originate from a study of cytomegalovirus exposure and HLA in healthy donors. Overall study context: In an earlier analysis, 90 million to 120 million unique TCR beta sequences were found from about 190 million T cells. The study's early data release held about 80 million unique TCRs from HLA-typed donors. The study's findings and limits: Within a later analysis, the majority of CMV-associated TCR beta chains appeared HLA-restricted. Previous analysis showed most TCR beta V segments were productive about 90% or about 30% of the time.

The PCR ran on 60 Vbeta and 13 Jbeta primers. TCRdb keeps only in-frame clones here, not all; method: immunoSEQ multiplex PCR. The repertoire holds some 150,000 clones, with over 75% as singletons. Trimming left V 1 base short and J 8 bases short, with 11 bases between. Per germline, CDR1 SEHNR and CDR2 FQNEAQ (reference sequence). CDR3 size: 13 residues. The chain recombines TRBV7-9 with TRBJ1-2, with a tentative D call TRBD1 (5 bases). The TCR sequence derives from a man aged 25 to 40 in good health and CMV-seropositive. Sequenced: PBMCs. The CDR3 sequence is CASSLVGHAGYTF. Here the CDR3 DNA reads TGTGCCAGCAGCTTAGTCGGACACGCCGGCTACACCTTC.